This T cell receptor (beta chain) was observed in a study of neurological immune-mediated disorders. Study-wide results and caveats: The expanded clones of different subjects shared no CDR3 amino acid sequences (suggesting private repertoires in all groups). In HTLV-1-associated myelopathy, TCR clonal expansion was greatest, whereas multiple sclerosis had the least, falling below healthy controls.

There are 13 residues in the CDR3. Germline lookup yields CDR1 LNHNV and CDR2 YYDKDF (reference sequence). Time point noted: technical triplicate 1. PBMCs numbering 2 million and stored at -80 C yielded the unsorted libraries. This clonotype was detected many times. Its antigen is unidentified. A much bigger clone sits one base away, suggesting this may be a read error. TCRdb re-derived calls from the 5' RACE reads in MiXCR, one entry per CDR3 protein. The sample consists of 30,000 to 40,000 distinct CDR3 sequences, around 10% of them appearing once. This TCR was sampled from a man aged 55 to 70 with HTLV-1-associated myelopathy (HAM/TSP). The sample comprised PBMCs. The rearrangement uses TRBV15 and TRBJ2-3; D possibly uses TRBD1 or TRBD2 (6 bases each). The CDR3 region is CAAGGGAVDTRYF. Here the CDR3 DNA reads TGTGCCGCAGGAGGGGGAGCAGTAGATACGCGGTATTTT.